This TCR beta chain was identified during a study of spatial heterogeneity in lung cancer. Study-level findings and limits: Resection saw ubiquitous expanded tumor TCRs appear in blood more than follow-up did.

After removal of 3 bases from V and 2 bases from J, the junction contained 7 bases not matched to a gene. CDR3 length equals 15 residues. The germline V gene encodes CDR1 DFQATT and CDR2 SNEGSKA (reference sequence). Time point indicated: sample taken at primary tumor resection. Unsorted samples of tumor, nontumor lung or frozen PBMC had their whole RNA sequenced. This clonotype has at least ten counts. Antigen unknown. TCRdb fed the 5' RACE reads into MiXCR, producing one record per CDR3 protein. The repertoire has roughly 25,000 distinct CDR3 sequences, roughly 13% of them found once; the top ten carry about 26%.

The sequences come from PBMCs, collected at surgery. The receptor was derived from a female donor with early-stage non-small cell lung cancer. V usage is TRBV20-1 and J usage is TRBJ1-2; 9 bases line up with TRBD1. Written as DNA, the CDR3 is TGCAGTGCTAGCCTTTTCGACAGGGGGAACTATGGCTACACCTTC. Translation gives CSASLFDRGNYGYTF.